This T cell receptor (beta chain) originates from a study of blood T cell repertoires in COVID-19. The CDR3 totals 12 residues. Trimming cost V 3 bases and J 3 bases, with 6 bases left between them. Germline CDR1 and CDR2: LGHDT and YNNKEL (reference sequence). Worth noting for this clone: The sample holds other DNA sequences that translate to the same CDR3.

TCRdb keeps only in-frame clones here, not all; method: immunoSEQ multiplex PCR. The sample carries fewer than 300,000 clones, 80% to 95% recorded once. The origin of this receptor is a woman in her 30s with COVID-19, enrolled during active disease. The chain is built from TRBV3-1 (or the pseudogene TRBV3-2) and TRBJ2-7; no reliable D call. The sequencing sample was made of peripheral blood. This CDR3 is CASSQYSYEQYF. The CDR3 DNA is TGTGCCAGCAGCCAGTATAGCTACGAGCAGTACTTC.